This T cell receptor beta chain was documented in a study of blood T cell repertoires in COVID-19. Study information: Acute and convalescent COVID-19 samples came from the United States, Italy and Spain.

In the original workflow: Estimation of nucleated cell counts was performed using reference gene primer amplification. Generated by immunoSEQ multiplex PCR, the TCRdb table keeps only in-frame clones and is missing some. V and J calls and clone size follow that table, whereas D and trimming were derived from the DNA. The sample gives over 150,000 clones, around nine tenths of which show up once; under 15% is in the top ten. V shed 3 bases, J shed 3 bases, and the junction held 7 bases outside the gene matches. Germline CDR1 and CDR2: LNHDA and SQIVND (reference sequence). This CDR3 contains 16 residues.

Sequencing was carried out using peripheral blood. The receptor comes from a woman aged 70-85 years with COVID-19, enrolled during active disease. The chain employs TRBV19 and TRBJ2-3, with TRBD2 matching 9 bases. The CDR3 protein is CASSMSLAGRTDTQYF. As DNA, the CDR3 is TGTGCCAGTAGTATGAGTCTAGCGGGAAGAACAGATACGCAGTATTTT.